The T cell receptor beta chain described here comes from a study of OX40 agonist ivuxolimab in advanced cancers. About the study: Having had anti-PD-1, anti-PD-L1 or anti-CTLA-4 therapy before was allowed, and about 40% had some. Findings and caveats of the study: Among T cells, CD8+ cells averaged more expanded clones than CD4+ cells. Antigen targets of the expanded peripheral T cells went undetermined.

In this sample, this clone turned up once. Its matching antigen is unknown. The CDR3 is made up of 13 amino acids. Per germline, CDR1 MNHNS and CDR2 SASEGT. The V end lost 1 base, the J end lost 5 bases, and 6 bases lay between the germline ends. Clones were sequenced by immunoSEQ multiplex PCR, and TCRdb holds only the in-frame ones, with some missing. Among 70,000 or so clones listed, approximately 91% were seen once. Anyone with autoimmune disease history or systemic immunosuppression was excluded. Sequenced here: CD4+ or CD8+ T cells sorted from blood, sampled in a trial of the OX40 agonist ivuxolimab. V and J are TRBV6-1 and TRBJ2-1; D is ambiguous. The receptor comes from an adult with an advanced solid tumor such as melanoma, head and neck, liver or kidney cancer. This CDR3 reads CASSEEPHNEQFF. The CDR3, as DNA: TGTGCCAGCAGTGAAGAGCCGCACAATGAGCAGTTCTTC.